The source of this T cell receptor beta chain is a study of blood T cell repertoires in COVID-19. The wider study: The samples span acute and convalescent COVID-19 from the United States, Italy and Spain. Sample material is recorded as cDNA or gDNA derived from T cells, B-cell-depleted T cells, or PBMCs.

Original processing methods: The authors estimated nucleated cell counts from reference gene primer amplification. The method was immunoSEQ multiplex PCR; TCRdb's version includes in-frame clones alone and lacks a portion of them. Clonal size and the V and J genes are those of that table, whereas D and trimming came from the DNA. The top ten hold roughly 2% of the sample, which has roughly 160,000 clones, around 82% seen once. Unmatched junction bases numbered 2, after V lost 6 bases and J lost 5 bases. CDR3 size: 12 residues. In germline, CDR1 is SNHLY, CDR2 FYNNEI. The TCR was taken from a woman of 80 years or more with acute or convalescent COVID-19. This chain links TRBV2 with TRBJ2-7, with 9 bases identical to TRBD2. Sequences were obtained from peripheral blood. Here the CDR3 reads CASRIAGDEQYF. The CDR3 DNA reads TGTGCCAGCAGAATAGCGGGAGACGAGCAGTACTTC.